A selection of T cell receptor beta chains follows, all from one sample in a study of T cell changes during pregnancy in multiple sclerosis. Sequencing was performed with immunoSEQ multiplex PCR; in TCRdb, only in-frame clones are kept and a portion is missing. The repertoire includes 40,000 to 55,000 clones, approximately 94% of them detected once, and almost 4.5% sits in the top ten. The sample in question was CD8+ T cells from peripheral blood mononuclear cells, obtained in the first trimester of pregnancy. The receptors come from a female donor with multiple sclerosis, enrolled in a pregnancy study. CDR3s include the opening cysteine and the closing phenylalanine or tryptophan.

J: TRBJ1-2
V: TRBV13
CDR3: CASSLVGGVGGYTF

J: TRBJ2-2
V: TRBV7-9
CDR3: CASSSSTSSGGPGELFF

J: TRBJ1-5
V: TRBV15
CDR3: CATSISTGVNQPQHF

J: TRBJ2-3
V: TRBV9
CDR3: CASSPGTSGMGTDTQYF

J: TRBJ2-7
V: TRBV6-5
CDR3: CASSYRGGQSSYEQYF

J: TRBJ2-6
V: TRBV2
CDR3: CASGRGAGANVLTF

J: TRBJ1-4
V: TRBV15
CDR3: CATSTVGGNEKLFF

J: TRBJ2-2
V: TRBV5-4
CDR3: CASSSVPGQPNTGELFF

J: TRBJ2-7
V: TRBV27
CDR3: CASSSGAPHEQYF

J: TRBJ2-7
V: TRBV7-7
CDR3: CASSPLSSGYEQYF

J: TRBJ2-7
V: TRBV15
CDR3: CATSFTGGGSYEQYF

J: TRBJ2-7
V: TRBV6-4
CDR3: CASSDRRRTYEQYF

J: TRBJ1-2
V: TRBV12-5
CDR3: CASGAGGSGIRGYTF

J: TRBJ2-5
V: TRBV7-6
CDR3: CASSSRDRGLGLAETQYF

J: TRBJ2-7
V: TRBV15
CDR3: CATSREARGPNYEQYF

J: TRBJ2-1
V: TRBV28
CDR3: CASSPGTASSNEQFF

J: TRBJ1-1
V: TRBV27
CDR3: CASSQNSGGPEAFF

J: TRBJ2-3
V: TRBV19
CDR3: CASSGGGTLTDTQYF

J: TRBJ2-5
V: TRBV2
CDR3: CASRETGYQETQYF

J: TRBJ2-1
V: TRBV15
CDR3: CATRGTSGNNEQFF

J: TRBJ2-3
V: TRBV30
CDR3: CAWSPGLLTDTQYF

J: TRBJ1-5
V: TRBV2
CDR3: CASSDRTQSNQPQHF

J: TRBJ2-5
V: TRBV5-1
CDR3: CASSMRAGETQYF

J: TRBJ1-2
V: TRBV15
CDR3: CATSIGTAYGYTF

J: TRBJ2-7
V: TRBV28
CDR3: CASSQSGAPYEQYF

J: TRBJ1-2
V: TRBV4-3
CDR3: CASSQESGGYGYTF

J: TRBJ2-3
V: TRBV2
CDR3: CASSEGTSSTDTQYF

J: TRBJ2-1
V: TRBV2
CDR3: CASSSGASYNEQFF

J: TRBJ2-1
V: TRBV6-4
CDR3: CASSDGLAGHNEQFF

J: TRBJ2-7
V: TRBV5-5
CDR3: CASSPSVGGGWYEQYF